Following are 10 T cell receptor beta chains from one sample sequenced in a study of blood T cell repertoires in COVID-19. Method: immunoSEQ multiplex PCR; TCRdb's copy keeps in-frame clones and lacks some. This sample has around 170,000 clones; approximately 84% occur once, and the top ten carry 7%. The material sequenced was PBMCs or T cells enriched from blood (not recorded which). All receptors derive from a woman in her forties or fifties who had recovered from COVID-19.

The V and J genes are TRBV5-4 and TRBJ2-2, with TRBD2 matching 8 bases. After removal of 4 bases from V and 2 bases from J, the junction contained 10 bases not matched to a gene. Per the germline V gene, CDR1 is SGHNT and CDR2 is YYREEE (reference sequence). This CDR3 has 17 residues. This CDR3 is CASSGGQRGINTGELFF. The CDR3 DNA reads TGTGCCAGCAGCGGGGGTCAGCGGGGGATAAACACCGGGGAGCTGTTTTTT.

The chain links TRBV6-2 or TRBV6-3 to TRBJ1-2; possible D gene TRBD1, 6 bases. Germline-derived CDR1 and CDR2 are MNHEY and SVGEGT. Trimming cost V 5 bases and J 4 bases, with 14 bases left between them. This CDR3 comprises 14 residues. CDR3 protein: CASSPPDRIYGYTF. Written as DNA, the CDR3 is TGTGCCAGCAGTCCCCCCGACAGGATCTATGGCTACACCTTC.

The gene calls are TRBV30 and TRBJ2-4, with 9 bases lining up with TRBD2. With 5 bases clipped from V and 7 bases from J, the junction kept 12 bases outside the gene matches. This CDR3 spans 15 amino acids. Germline V gene data show CDR1 as GTSNPN and CDR2 as SVGIG (reference sequence). Here the CDR3 DNA reads TGTGCCTGGGGTTCGGGACTAGCCCAGGGCAACATTCAGTACTTC. Amino acids: CAWGSGLAQGNIQYF.

The J gene is TRBJ1-2, the V gene TRBV9, with D tentatively TRBD1 (5 bases). V was shortened by 4 bases and J by 8 bases, with 18 bases between the two germline ends. Looked up from germline, CDR1 is SGDLS and CDR2 is YYNGEE. This CDR3 comprises 14 residues. The CDR3 region is CASSPSSPNRGYTF. CDR3 bases: TGTGCCAGCAGCCCCTCTAGTCCCAACAGGGGCTACACCTTC.

This chain connects TRBV19 to TRBJ2-3, with 7 bases fitting TRBD1. The CDR3 is 16 residues long. Per the germline V gene, CDR1 is LNHDA and CDR2 is SQIVND (reference sequence). The junction had 14 bases not matched to a gene; V was cut back by 5 bases and J by 6 bases. The CDR3 region has the DNA TGTGCCAGTAGTGTCAACAGGGGATCACGGTCGGATACGCAGTATTTT. It specifies CASSVNRGSRSDTQYF. Variable domain in full (rest from reference TRBV19 and TRBJ2-3): DGGITQSPKYLFRKEGQNVTLSCEQNLNHDAMYWYRQDPGQGLRLIYYSQIVNDFQKGDIAEGYSVSREKKESFPLTVTSAQKNPTAFYLCASSVNRGSRSDTQYFGPGTRLTVL.

J is TRBJ1-1 and V is TRBV6-5, with D maybe TRBD1 (5 bases). V lost 0 bases and J 11 bases, leaving 16 bases between the germline ends. There are 14 residues in the CDR3. Germline CDR1 MNHEY, CDR2 SVGAGI. The CDR3 here is CASSYSGHLGWAFF. The CDR3 region has the DNA TGTGCCAGCAGTTACTCCGGACACCTGGGGTGGGCTTTCTTT.

The rearrangement joins TRBV7-9 to TRBJ2-1; D is possibly TRBD1 (6 bases). V dropped 3 bases and J dropped 11 bases, with 11 bases sitting between them. CDR1 SEHNR and CDR2 FQNEAQ come from the germline V gene (reference sequence). This CDR3 has 12 residues. CDR3: CASSFPGTQQFF. In nucleotides, the CDR3 is TGTGCCAGCAGCTTTCCCGGGACACAGCAGTTCTTC.

This chain connects TRBV27 to TRBJ2-7; 9 bases align to TRBD2. V shed 6 bases, J shed 4 bases, and the junction held 13 bases outside the gene matches. The CDR3 is 16 amino acids. CDR1 MNHEY and CDR2 SMNVEV come from the germline V gene (reference sequence). The DNA of the CDR3 is TGTGCCAGCAGAAAGCCAATAGCGGGAGTAAAGTACGAGCAGTACTTC. Amino acid sequence: CASRKPIAGVKYEQYF.

This rearrangement joins TRBV7-2 to TRBJ2-6; perhaps TRBD2 as D (6 bases). The CDR3 contains 15 residues. Germline lookup yields CDR1 SGHTA and CDR2 FQGNSA. Between the trimmed V and J ends, which lost 4 bases and 2 bases, there was a span of 9 bases. The CDR3 region is CASSSGGPGANVLTF. CDR3 DNA sequence: TGTGCCAGCAGCTCCGGGGGACCTGGGGCCAACGTCCTGACTTTC.

The rearrangement uses TRBV6-2 or TRBV6-3 and TRBJ1-2, with D perhaps TRBD1 (5 bases). The V gene lost 4 bases and the J gene lost 4 bases, with 16 bases spanning the gap. Looked up from germline, CDR1 is MNHEY and CDR2 is SVGEGT. This CDR3 is 15 amino acids long. CDR3 residues: CASSFGQGSAYGYTF. CDR3 in DNA: TGTGCCAGCAGTTTTGGGCAGGGCTCGGCCTATGGCTACACCTTC.